These 26 T cell receptor beta chains came from one sample sequenced in a study of cytomegalovirus exposure and HLA in healthy donors. The PCR had 60 Vbeta and 13 Jbeta primers. Measured with immunoSEQ multiplex PCR; TCRdb has only the in-frame clones, and not every one. In the table there are under 200,000 clones, roughly 82% of which are singletons. The sequencing input was PBMCs. The receptors were sampled from a man over 45 in good health and CMV-seropositive.

The chain has TRBV30 and TRBJ2-7, with TRBD1 matching 7 bases. With V trimmed by 0 bases and J by 1 base, 9 bases remained unmatched. The CDR3 runs 16 residues. The V gene's germline CDR1 is GTSNPN and CDR2 SVGIG (reference sequence). The chain's CDR3 is CAWSVWGQRGSYEQYF. The CDR3 nucleotides read TGTGCCTGGAGTGTTTGGGGACAGAGGGGGTCCTACGAGCAGTACTTC.

The CDR3 coding sequence is TGTGCCTGGGATAGACAGGGGGGGAATGAGCAGTTCTTC. Protein sequence: CAWDRQGGNEQFF. The rearrangement uses TRBV30 and TRBJ2-1, with 9 bases lining up with TRBD1. Per germline, CDR1 GTSNPN and CDR2 SVGIG (reference sequence). The length of the CDR3 is 13 residues. V shed 5 bases, J shed 7 bases, and the junction held 6 bases outside the gene matches.

The chain uses TRBV28 and TRBJ2-1, with 7 positions matching TRBD1. The CDR3 is 15 amino acids. Trimming took 6 bases from V and 7 from J; bases not matched to a gene: 12. Germline V gives CDR1 MDHEN, CDR2 SYDVKM. The CDR3 DNA is TGTGCCAGCAGCCGACCCGGGGACAGTTCTAATGAGCAGTTCTTC. Its protein is CASSRPGDSSNEQFF.

With respect to this clone: Distinct nucleotide sequences in the sample also encode this CDR3. The rearrangement links TRBV19 to TRBJ2-3, with TRBD2 identical over 15 bases. Trimming at V came to 3 bases and at J to 6 bases, leaving 7 bases not matched to a gene. Germline V gives CDR1 LNHDA, CDR2 SQIVND (reference sequence). The CDR3 spans 17 residues. CDR3 bases: TGTGCCAGTAGTATCGGACTAGCGGGGGGGCCAACGGATACGCAGTATTTT. Protein product: CASSIGLAGGPTDTQYF.

The chain has TRBV27 and TRBJ2-5; 8 positions match TRBD1. The CDR3 extends over 14 amino acids. Trimming at V came to 6 bases and at J to 4 bases, leaving 7 bases not matched to a gene. CDR1 and CDR2 from the germline V gene are MNHEY and SMNVEV (reference sequence). The CDR3 spells CASSRRQGRETQYF. In nucleotides, the CDR3 is TGTGCCAGCAGCCGCAGACAGGGGAGAGAGACCCAGTACTTC.

This chain connects TRBV29-1 to TRBJ1-1; TRBD1 might be the D (5 bases). The CDR3 contains 11 residues. V dropped 5 bases and J dropped 6 bases, with 10 bases sitting between them. CDR1 is SQVTM, CDR2 ANQGSEA, per germline. The CDR3 here is CSVNGGAEAFF. CDR3 in DNA: TGCAGCGTTAATGGGGGGGCTGAAGCTTTCTTT. Supplemented by reference TRBV29-1 and TRBJ1-1, the full variable domain reads SAVISQKPSRDICQRGTSLTIQCQVDSQVTMMFWYRQQPGQSLTLIATANQGSEATYESGFVIDKFPISRPNLTFSTLTVSNMSPEDSSIYLCSVNGGAEAFFGQGTRLTVV.

In this sample, this clone turned up once. The V call is TRBV28, the J call TRBJ1-1, with TRBD1 as a possible D gene (5 bases). This CDR3 has 15 amino acids. V was pared by 4 bases and J by 5 bases, with 17 bases between. Per germline, CDR1 MDHEN and CDR2 SYDVKM. CDR3 nucleotides: TGTGCCAGCAGTTCAGCCGGACACCCGAGGACTGAAGCTTTCTTT. Residues: CASSSAGHPRTEAFF.

The genes are TRBV28 and TRBJ1-6; 9 bases are shared with TRBD1. Germline CDR1 reads MDHEN; CDR2 reads SYDVKM. V gave up 6 bases and J gave up 7 bases; unmatched junction bases: 1. The CDR3 totals 13 residues. This CDR3 is CASSGTGNSPLHF. The CDR3 region has the DNA TGTGCCAGCAGCGGGACAGGGAATTCACCCCTCCACTTT.

There are a few counts of this clone. The V call is TRBV11-2, the J call TRBJ2-1; D uncertain. Trimming shortened V by 5 bases and J by 4 bases, and 9 bases separated the two germline ends. Germline-derived CDR1 and CDR2 are SGHAT and FQNNGV. The CDR3 spans 13 residues. DNA of the CDR3: TGTGCCAGCAGCCTCACCGGTTACAATGAGCAGTTCTTC. Protein sequence: CASSLTGYNEQFF.

The gene calls are TRBV5-8 and TRBJ2-5; D unresolved. V lost 3 bases, J lost 2 bases, and 11 bases lay in between. In germline, CDR1 is SGHTS, CDR2 YDEGEE. This CDR3 region has 14 residues. The CDR3 nucleotides are TGTGCCAGCAGCTCCTCCCACTTACAAGAGACCCAGTACTTC. It specifies CASSSSHLQETQYF.

This chain links TRBV5-1 with TRBJ1-1; TRBD1 agrees at 7 bases. The CDR3 totals 15 residues. Losses at the gene ends were 4 bases for V and 1 base for J; bases not matched to a gene: 7. Germline lookup yields CDR1 SGHRS and CDR2 YFSETQ. CDR3 protein: CASSGLGQTNTEAFF. CDR3 sequence (DNA): TGCGCCAGCAGCGGATTGGGACAGACGAACACTGAAGCTTTCTTT.

This sequence joins TRBV7-9 and TRBJ1-6, with 7 positions matching TRBD1. CDR1 is SEHNR and CDR2 is FQNEAQ in the germline V gene (reference sequence). The CDR3 spans 14 residues. The V segment lost 6 bases and the J segment 7 bases; nucleotides outside the gene matches: 6. In DNA, the CDR3 is TGTGCCAGCAGGTTCGAGGGACAGAATTCACCCCTCCACTTT. Amino acids: CASRFEGQNSPLHF.

This clone was seen a few times. This chain links TRBV5-1 with TRBJ1-1, with D maybe TRBD1 (6 bases). This CDR3 spans 15 amino acids. V lost 7 bases, J lost 1 base, and 17 bases lay in between. Germline loops: CDR1 SGHRS, CDR2 YFSETQ. CDR3 DNA sequence: TGCGCCAGCGCTACCGGGGGGGGCGGGAACACTGAAGCTTTCTTT. It translates to CASATGGGGNTEAFF. Full variable domain (missing parts from reference TRBV5-1 and TRBJ1-1): KAGVTQTPRYLIKTRGQQVTLSCSPISGHRSVSWYQQTPGQGLQFLFEYFSETQRNKGNFPGRFSGRQFSNSRSEMNVSTLELGDSALYLCASATGGGGNTEAFFGQGTRLTVV.

The rearrangement joins TRBV5-1 to TRBJ2-5; 9 nucleotides align to TRBD1. The V gene end was trimmed by 4 bases and the J gene end by 5 bases; junction bases not matched to a gene: 12. The CDR3 covers 16 residues. CDR1 is SGHRS and CDR2 is YFSETQ in the germline V gene. The CDR3 spells CASSASYRGQGETQYF. The CDR3 DNA reads TGCGCCAGCAGCGCCAGCTACAGGGGGCAGGGGGAGACCCAGTACTTC.

V is TRBV4-3 and J is TRBJ1-6; unclear D gene. Germline CDR1 is LGHNA and CDR2 is YSLEER. CDR3 length: 17 amino acids. Trimming took 3 bases from V and 0 from J, leaving 12 bases between them. This chain's CDR3 is CASSQRNSPSYNSPLHF. CDR3 bases: TGCGCCAGCAGCCAGAGAAACAGTCCCTCCTATAATTCACCCCTCCACTTT.

The chain employs TRBV9 and TRBJ2-5; D is possibly TRBD2 (7 bases). There are 18 residues in the CDR3. Trimming took off 4 bases at V and 4 bases at J, with 26 bases between the two ends. The germline gives CDR1 SGDLS, CDR2 YYNGEE. CDR3 in DNA: TGTGCCAGCAGCCCCGGCCGATCGGGGCGAGGGGGGGGAGAGACCCAGTACTTC. The encoded protein is CASSPGRSGRGGGETQYF. Combining the CDR3 with reference TRBV9 and TRBJ2-5 gives the whole variable domain DSGVTQTPKHLITATGQRVTLRCSPRSGDLSVYWYQQSLDQGLQFLIQYYNGEERAKGNILERFSAQQFPDLHSELNLSSLELGDSALYFCASSPGRSGRGGGETQYFGPGTRLLVL.

The V call is TRBV7-9, the J call TRBJ1-6; D is perhaps TRBD1 (6 bases). The V and J ends lost 5 bases and 0 bases respectively, with 14 bases between them. Germline loops: CDR1 SEHNR, CDR2 FQNEAQ (reference sequence). This CDR3 has 17 residues. In DNA form, the CDR3 reads TGTGCCAGCAGCAGGGACACCGTAAGCTCCTATAATTCACCCCTCCACTTT. It specifies CASSRDTVSSYNSPLHF.

This clone was seen once. The rearrangement links TRBV4-3 to TRBJ2-1, with 7 nucleotides matching TRBD1. The CDR3 has 12 amino acids. V trimming: 4 bases; J trimming: 6 bases; junction bases outside the gene matches: 0. Germline assignment: CDR1 LGHNA and CDR2 YSLEER. This CDR3 is CASSRDSNEQFF. The CDR3 DNA sequence: TGCGCCAGCAGCCGGGACAGCAATGAGCAGTTCTTC.

V usage is TRBV5-4 and J usage is TRBJ2-1; D may be TRBD2 (5 bases). The CDR3 sequence is 14 residues long. Per germline, CDR1 SGHNT and CDR2 YYREEE (reference sequence). Trimming removed 2 bases from V and 4 bases from J, with 10 bases in between. The CDR3 DNA reads TGTGCCAGCAGCTTAAGGGCGGGTTACAATGAGCAGTTCTTC. Translating gives CASSLRAGYNEQFF.

The chain couples TRBV19 to TRBJ2-5; no clear D. CDR1 and CDR2 (germline): LNHDA, SQIVND (reference sequence). The CDR3 sequence is 12 residues long. V lost 4 bases to trimming and J lost 2 bases, with 5 bases between them. The CDR3 bases are TGTGCCAGTAGTAACACACAAGAGACCCAGTACTTC. Amino acid sequence: CASSNTQETQYF.

The chain links TRBV11-3 to TRBJ2-1; D may be TRBD2 (6 bases). Trimming took off 5 bases at V and 2 bases at J, with 13 bases between the two ends. Germline CDR1 and CDR2: SGHNT and YENEEA. The CDR3 loop spans 15 amino acids. CDR3 sequence (DNA): TGTGCCAGCAGCCACGGACTATCCGCCTACAATGAGCAGTTCTTC. Its protein product is CASSHGLSAYNEQFF.

The chain couples TRBV7-9 to TRBJ1-2; D is unresolved. V was pared by 2 bases and J by 3 bases, with 7 bases between. This CDR3 is 13 amino acids long. The germline V gene encodes CDR1 SEHNR and CDR2 FQNEAQ (reference sequence). The CDR3 DNA sequence: TGTGCCAGCAGCTTATGGGCAGACTATGGCTACACCTTC. Amino acids: CASSLWADYGYTF.

The chain joins TRBV7-3 to TRBJ1-1; D may be TRBD1 (6 bases). This CDR3 is built from 14 residues. Germline CDR1 reads SGHTA; CDR2 reads FQGTGA. V shed 2 bases and J shed 6 bases, with 13 bases lying between them. The CDR3 DNA is TGTGCCAGCAGCTTAGGCAGGGGTGGGCCTGAAGCTTTCTTT. It is translated as CASSLGRGGPEAFF.

V and J are TRBV29-1 and TRBJ2-3; TRBD2 matches at 9 bases. This CDR3 contains 14 residues. J was trimmed by 0 bases and V by 5 bases; bases with no gene match: 3. Germline V lookup: CDR1 SQVTM, CDR2 ANQGSEA. CDR3 coding DNA: TGCAGCGTTAAGCTAGCGGGGAGCACAGATACGCAGTATTTT. Its translation: CSVKLAGSTDTQYF.

In the case of this clone: Other DNA sequences from this sample encode an identical CDR3 as well. The chain combines TRBV5-4 with TRBJ2-7, with a tentative D call TRBD2 (5 bases). The CDR3 totals 13 residues. The germline gives CDR1 SGHNT, CDR2 YYREEE (reference sequence). V lost 2 bases and J lost 4, with 10 bases in between. In DNA form, the CDR3 reads TGTGCCAGCAGCTTCTTTCGGGGTTACGAGCAGTACTTC. Translated: CASSFFRGYEQYF.

The table lists this clone with a count of one. This chain uses TRBV28 with TRBJ2-5; 9 positions match TRBD2. Germline-derived CDR1 and CDR2 are MDHEN and SYDVKM. The ends lost 6 bases at V and 2 bases at J; junction bases unmatched: 7. This CDR3 region has 15 residues. CDR3 nucleotides: TGTGCCAGCAGAGGGGCTAGCGGGGCTCAAGAGACCCAGTACTTC. The encoded protein is CASRGASGAQETQYF.